Each of the 17 T cell receptor beta chains below was sequenced from the same sample in a study of blood T cells in healthy people across ages. Primed by a sample-barcoded 5' primer and a J-beta primer mix, a second PCR proceeded for about 7 to 11 cycles. Using its own MiXCR run on the 5' RACE reads, TCRdb lists one record per CDR3 protein. The data hold around 1.5 million distinct CDR3 sequences, with approximately 63% observed a single time. Sequences were obtained from blood. These receptors all come from a young man in good health.

This chain uses TRBV20-1 with TRBJ1-6; D is perhaps TRBD1 (6 bases). The CDR3 covers 19 residues. CDR1 and CDR2 (germline): DFQATT, SNEGSKA (reference sequence). The V gene lost 6 bases and the J gene lost 8 bases, with 32 bases spanning the gap. The CDR3 DNA follows: TGCAGTGCCCAAGAAGGGCGGCAGGGGATCCCAATTGGGTATTCACCCCTCCACTTT. It translates to CSAQEGRQGIPIGYSPLHF.

This sequence joins TRBV6-1 and TRBJ2-3; D gene uncertain. The germline CDR1 and CDR2 sequences are MNHNS and SASEGT. The CDR3 is 13 residues long. Trimming cost V 7 bases and J 0 bases, with 8 bases left between them. This CDR3 reads CASTRWSTDTQYF. The CDR3 DNA is TGTGCCAGCACTCGTTGGAGCACAGATACGCAGTATTTT.

This chain links TRBV29-1 with TRBJ2-3; D possibly corresponds to TRBD1 (5 bases). The CDR3 contains 14 residues. Trimming shortened V by 6 bases and J by 2 bases, and 15 bases separated the two germline ends. The germline gives CDR1 SQVTM, CDR2 ANQGSEA. The CDR3 sequence is CSVQSDSDTDTQYF. As DNA, the CDR3 is TGCAGCGTCCAATCTGACAGTGACACAGATACGCAGTATTTT.

J is TRBJ2-3 and V is TRBV7-9; D is unresolved. V gave up 7 bases and J gave up 2 bases, with 7 bases separating them. Germline-derived CDR1 and CDR2 are SEHNR and FQNEAQ (reference sequence). This CDR3 spans 12 amino acids. The CDR3: CASTPATDTQYF. Here the CDR3 DNA reads TGTGCCAGCACGCCTGCCACAGATACGCAGTATTTT.

V gene TRBV6-6 combines with J gene TRBJ2-7; 7 bases fit TRBD1. V shed 2 bases, J shed 7 bases, and the junction held 11 bases outside the gene matches. The germline CDR1 and CDR2 sequences are MNHNY and SVGAGI (reference sequence). The CDR3 is made up of 15 amino acids. The CDR3 coding sequence is TGTGCCAGCAGTTACCCTGGACAGGACTCTGGGGAGCAGTACTTC. This codes for CASSYPGQDSGEQYF.

This clonotype was detected a few times. Here the CDR3 reads CATRLAGDNEQFF. The DNA for the CDR3 is TGTGCCACCCGACTAGCGGGAGACAATGAGCAGTTCTTC. The chain uses TRBV6-1 and TRBJ2-1; 12 bases fit TRBD2. J was trimmed by 5 bases and V by 10 bases; bases with no gene match: 3. This CDR3 is built from 13 residues. Per the germline V gene, CDR1 is MNHNS and CDR2 is SASEGT.

On this clonotype itself: The junction differs from germline at one of its ends, possibly a read error. The chain is built from TRBV7-7 and TRBJ2-2; 8 bases are shared with TRBD2. Germline V gives CDR1 SSHAT, CDR2 FNYEAQ (reference sequence). The CDR3 runs 14 residues. The CDR3 DNA is TGTGCTAGCAGCTCAGCGGGGGCCACCGGGGAGCTGTTTTTT. Translated, it gives CASSSAGATGELFF. Based on the CDR3 plus reference TRBV7-7 and TRBJ2-2, the full variable domain is GAGVSQSPRYKVTKRGQDVTLRCDPISSHATLYWYQQALGQGPEFLTYFNYEAQPDKSGLPSDRFSAERPEGSISTLTIQRTEQRDSAMYRCASSSAGATGELFFGEGSRLTVL.

The chain couples TRBV20-1 to TRBJ1-5, with TRBD1 as a possible D gene (6 bases). The CDR3 is 15 residues long. The V gene lost 6 bases and the J gene lost 0 bases, with 15 bases spanning the gap. Germline lookup yields CDR1 DFQATT and CDR2 SNEGSKA (reference sequence). The CDR3 here is CSAIPTGDSNQPQHF. CDR3 nucleotides: TGCAGTGCAATCCCGACAGGAGATAGCAATCAGCCCCAGCATTTT.

This chain connects TRBV4-1 to TRBJ2-7; D tentatively fits TRBD1 or TRBD2 (5 bases each). Trimming took off 3 bases at V and 6 bases at J, with 15 bases between the two ends. Germline V CDR1 and CDR2: MGHRA, YSYEKL. There are 14 residues in the CDR3. In DNA form, the CDR3 reads TGCGCCAGCAGCCAGGCCCGAGGGGTAGGCGAGCAGTACTTC. It is translated as CASSQARGVGEQYF.

About this clonotype: The junction does not match germline at one end; this may be a read error. The rearrangement joins TRBV20-1 to TRBJ2-1, with a possible D match to TRBD2 (5 bases). Per germline, CDR1 DFQATT and CDR2 SNEGSKA (reference sequence). CDR3 size: 12 residues. The CDR3 here is CGAPLHGDEQFF. Written as DNA, the CDR3 is TGCGGTGCGCCCCTTCACGGGGATGAGCAGTTCTTC.

This clonotype was counted many times. The junction does not match germline at one end; this may be a read error. The chain combines TRBV5-1 with TRBJ2-5; possibly TRBD1 for D (6 bases). The germline CDR1 and CDR2 sequences are SGHRS and YFSETQ. CDR3 size: 14 residues. The CDR3 DNA is TGTGCCAGCAGCTTGGGACAAGTCCAAGAGACCCAGTACTTC. This gives the protein CASSLGQVQETQYF.

As to this clonotype: At one end, the junction sequence differs from germline, possibly due to a read error. The V call is TRBV4-1, the J call TRBJ1-4; 7 nucleotides align to TRBD1. The CDR3 covers 17 residues. Germline assignment: CDR1 MGHRA and CDR2 YSYEKL. Written as DNA, the CDR3 is TGCGCCAGCACCCAGCCGGGGAGGGGGCCAACTAACGAAAAACTGTTTTTT. This codes for CASTQPGRGPTNEKLFF.

The chain carries TRBV27 and TRBJ1-2; D might be TRBD1 (6 bases). Trimming removed 7 bases at V and 4 bases at J, with 10 bases between. The CDR3 extends over 12 amino acids. Germline V gene sequence: CDR1 MNHEY, CDR2 SMNVEV (reference sequence). The CDR3 nucleotides read TGTGCCAGCAAGGGGGTTTTCTATGGCTACACCTTC. This sequence encodes CASKGVFYGYTF.

A single count supports this clonotype. The chain joins TRBV29-1 to TRBJ2-1, with D possibly matching TRBD2 (8 bases). The CDR3 covers 18 residues. The V end was cut by 4 bases, the J end by 5 bases, with 27 bases between. CDR1 is SQVTM and CDR2 is ANQGSEA in the germline V gene. Written as DNA, the CDR3 is TGCAGCGTTGTCAGGTTAACGGGAGGGGCAGGGGGGGACAATGAGCAGTTCTTC. It codes for CSVVRLTGGAGGDNEQFF.

V gene TRBV29-1 combines with J gene TRBJ2-5; D gene ambiguous. The J call may be wrong; the DNA end is better matched by TRBJ2-7. This CDR3 comprises 11 residues. Germline lookup yields CDR1 SQVTM and CDR2 ANQGSEA. CDR3 DNA sequence: TGCAGCGTTGGGTTCGGGTACGAGCAGTACTTC. Its translation: CSVGFGYEQYF.

The chain joins TRBV4-1 to TRBJ1-1; no clear D. CDR1 is MGHRA, CDR2 YSYEKL, per germline. The V gene lost 3 bases and the J gene lost 5 bases, with 22 bases spanning the gap. The CDR3 spans 17 residues. In nucleotides, the CDR3 is TGCGCCAGCAGCCACTTCGGGAGGGCGGCGGAAGAAACTGAAGCTTTCTTT. It encodes CASSHFGRAAEETEAFF.

The chain's CDR3 is CSAQTGDIQYF. The DNA of the CDR3 is TGCAGTGCACAGACAGGGGACATTCAGTACTTC. This sequence joins TRBV20-1 and TRBJ2-4, with TRBD1 matching over 8 bases. With 6 bases clipped from V and 8 bases from J, the junction kept 3 bases outside the gene matches. From germline, CDR1 is DFQATT and CDR2 SNEGSKA (reference sequence). The CDR3 sequence is 11 residues long.